This record looks at one T cell receptor (beta chain) sequence and its context. Distinct nucleotide sequences in the sample also encode this CDR3. These data originate in a study of blood T cell repertoires in COVID-19. Background on the study: Samples came from the United States, Italy and Spain, spanning acute and convalescent COVID-19.

TCRdb's table, derived via immunoSEQ multiplex PCR, lists solely in-frame clones and lacks some. The table records approximately 250,000 clones, 85% of them present only once. The germline gives CDR1 SGHTA, CDR2 FQGNSA. Trimming took off 0 bases at V and 2 bases at J, with 5 bases between the two ends. The CDR3 sequence is 14 residues long. The genes are TRBV7-2 and TRBJ1-5; D is undetermined. Sequenced material: peripheral blood. The receptor was isolated from a woman aged 55-70 years with active or convalescent COVID-19. The CDR3, as DNA: TGTGCCAGCAGCTTAGCCGGAGGCAATCAGCCCCAGCATTTT. It specifies CASSLAGGNQPQHF.